This TCR beta chain came from a study of shared clonotypes between healthy human individuals. CD45RO-negative CD8 cells positively selected for CCR7 made up the naive population, which excluded terminally differentiated effector memory CD45RA+ cells. Every donor, a Caucasian adult, lived in Nashville, Tennessee. The data were produced by immunoSEQ multiplex PCR, yet TCRdb's version contains in-frame clones alone and is incomplete. Among around 1.9 million clones, around 93% were seen once, and the ten largest hold less than 2%. The study, taken as a whole, reports: In the sorted subsets, rarefaction showed sequencing was incomplete despite large depth. Since donors were few, the genetic and exposure-history diversity represented was limited. Generally, naive subsets came out with larger estimated richness than memory subsets.

A remark on this clone: No antigen is known for it.

This CDR3 is 17 amino acids long. After removal of 11 bases from V and 2 bases from J, the junction contained 19 bases not matched to a gene. Per the germline V gene, CDR1 is SNHLY and CDR2 is FYNNEI. The chain recombines TRBV2 with TRBJ2-3, with 7 positions matching TRBD1. Sequencing was carried out using naive CD8+ T cells from PBMCs. The sequence derives from a man between 18 and 35 years old in good health. Some clones in this sample may be carry-over from other donors' samples. The CDR3 here is CAGGPILGGASTDTQYF. The DNA of the CDR3 is TGTGCCGGTGGGCCGATTTTAGGGGGCGCTTCCACAGATACGCAGTATTTT.